This T cell receptor beta chain is from a study of CD8+ T cells in alopecia areata. Whole-study context: Dosing spanned 6 to 18 months on tofacitinib, then 6 months off drug.

Extracted RNA was reverse transcribed, and the resulting cDNA served as sequencing template. Repertoires were generated with immunoSEQ multiplex PCR, while TCRdb's copy carries only in-frame clones and drops some. Found here are 200,000 to 250,000 clones, roughly 44% of them singletons; the top ten hold approximately 2.4%. As for treatment: oral pan-JAK inhibitor, 5-10 mg twice daily. The CDR3 length is 15 residues. Germline V gene data show CDR1 as LNHDA and CDR2 as SQIVND (reference sequence). Trimming removed 6 bases from V and 0 bases from J, with 12 bases in between. This clone was seen more than once but under ten times.

The TCR sequence derives from a human donor with alopecia areata. The material sequenced was CD4+ T cells sorted from blood, taken between weeks 36 and 40, from a patient treated with tofacitinib. The chain couples TRBV19 to TRBJ2-1; D call uncertain. The CDR3 nucleotides are TGTGCCAGTAGGGACCAAAGGAGCTCCTACAATGAGCAGTTCTTC. It specifies CASRDQRSSYNEQFF. Full variable domain (remainder filled in from reference TRBV19 and TRBJ2-1): DGGITQSPKYLFRKEGQNVTLSCEQNLNHDAMYWYRQDPGQGLRLIYYSQIVNDFQKGDIAEGYSVSREKKESFPLTVTSAQKNPTAFYLCASRDQRSSYNEQFFGPGTRLTVL.